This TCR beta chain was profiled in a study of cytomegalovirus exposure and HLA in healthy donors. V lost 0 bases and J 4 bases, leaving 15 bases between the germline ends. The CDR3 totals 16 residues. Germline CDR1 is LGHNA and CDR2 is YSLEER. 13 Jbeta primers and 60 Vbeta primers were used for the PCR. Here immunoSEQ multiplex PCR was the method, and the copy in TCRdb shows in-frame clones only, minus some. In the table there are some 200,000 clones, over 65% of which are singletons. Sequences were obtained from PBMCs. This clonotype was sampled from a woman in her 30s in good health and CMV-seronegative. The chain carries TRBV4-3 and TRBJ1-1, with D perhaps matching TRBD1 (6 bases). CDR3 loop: CASSQDQGTRVTEAFF. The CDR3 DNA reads TGCGCCAGCAGCCAAGATCAGGGGACACGGGTCACTGAAGCTTTCTTT.